This T cell receptor (beta chain) was identified during a study of cytomegalovirus exposure and HLA in healthy donors. Study-wide background: T cells numbering around 180 million yielded 100 million to 120 million unique TCR beta sequences in an earlier analysis.

Study results and limitations: Prior analysis indicated that the majority of TCR beta V segments exhibited productivity approximately 90% or approximately 30% of the time.

About this clone: The antigen is not known.

The PCR had 60 Vbeta and 13 Jbeta primers. The repertoire was sequenced with immunoSEQ multiplex PCR; TCRdb's copy has only in-frame clones and lacks some. Counted here are hundreds of thousands of clones, approximately 90% occurring once; the ten biggest clones make up about 2.3%. This CDR3 region has 16 residues. V lost 6 bases, J lost 6 bases, and 13 bases stayed unmatched. CDR1 MNHEY and CDR2 SMNVEV come from the germline V gene (reference sequence). V and J are TRBV27 and TRBJ1-2; 10 nucleotides agree with TRBD1. This clonotype originated in a woman aged 18 to 35 in good health and CMV-seronegative. Sequencing was performed on PBMCs. In DNA, the CDR3 is TGTGCCAGCAGGGCACTCGGGGACAGGGGCGAAAATGGCTACACCTTC. It yields the protein CASRALGDRGENGYTF.